Below are 12 T cell receptor beta chains sequenced from a single sample in a study of shared clonotypes between healthy human individuals. Produced via immunoSEQ multiplex PCR; TCRdb's table is partial and in-frame only. The sample yields about 1 million clones, 65% to 75% seen once. The sample taken for sequencing was memory CD4+ T cells sorted from blood. As to subset: CD45RA-negative fraction. The receptors were sampled from a man between 18 and 35 years old in good health.

The gene calls are TRBV2 and TRBJ2-1; 8 bases map to TRBD2. The V segment lost 7 bases and the J segment 4 bases; nucleotides outside the gene matches: 6. There are 14 residues in the CDR3. Looked up from germline, CDR1 is SNHLY and CDR2 is FYNNEI. The CDR3 spells CASIAGGGYNEQFF. The DNA for the CDR3 is TGTGCCAGCATTGCGGGAGGAGGGTACAATGAGCAGTTCTTC.

The chain employs TRBV18 and TRBJ1-5; D is perhaps TRBD1 (6 bases). Trimming removed 6 bases at V and 5 bases at J, with 14 bases between. CDR3 length: 14 residues. Per germline, CDR1 KGHSH and CDR2 LQKENI. CDR3: CASSLTGQDQPQHF. In DNA, the CDR3 is TGTGCCAGCTCCCTGACAGGCCAAGATCAGCCCCAGCATTTT.

This clone was found once. The chain is built from TRBV4-3 and TRBJ2-3; 11 bases line up with TRBD2. The CDR3 covers 16 residues. CDR1 is LGHNA, CDR2 YSLEER, per germline. V gave up 0 bases and J gave up 8 bases; unmatched junction bases: 7. The CDR3 nucleotides are TGCGCCAGCAGCCAAGATAGTACTAGCGGGAGAGGTACGCAGTATTTT. Translating gives CASSQDSTSGRGTQYF.

This chain connects TRBV5-6 to TRBJ1-1; D is ambiguous. Per germline, CDR1 SGHDT and CDR2 YYEEEE. Trimming stripped 2 bases from V and 2 bases from J, with 10 bases between. The CDR3 spans 14 residues. CDR3 coding DNA: TGTGCCAGCAGCTTCCGGGCCGCTAACACTGAAGCTTTCTTT. It encodes CASSFRAANTEAFF.

The chain couples TRBV2 to TRBJ1-1; 7 bases fit TRBD1. The CDR3 runs 13 residues. V lost 9 bases to trimming and J lost 1 base; unmatched junction nucleotides: 5. Germline V gene lookup returns CDR1 SNHLY and CDR2 FYNNEI. CDR3 in DNA: TGTGCCAGGAGGGGGCAAGGGAACACTGAAGCTTTCTTT. This encodes CARRGQGNTEAFF.

V and J are TRBV19 and TRBJ2-2; D possibly corresponds to TRBD2 (7 bases). Germline loops: CDR1 LNHDA, CDR2 SQIVND (reference sequence). There are 14 residues in the CDR3. V was cut by 7 bases and J by 8 bases, with 17 bases left in between. The CDR3 DNA reads as TGTGCCAGTAACGCCCGGGGGGCAGAAGGGGAGCTGTTTTTT. Encoded protein: CASNARGAEGELFF.

On this clone itself: This may be a read error, as it is one base from a much larger clone. This chain connects TRBV5-8 to TRBJ2-7; D ambiguous. Germline CDR1 is SGHTS and CDR2 is YDEGEE. The V end was cut by 2 bases, the J end by 1 base, with 7 bases between. CDR3 length: 13 residues. The CDR3 is CASSLGRSYEQYF. The DNA of the CDR3 is TGTGCCAGCAGCTTAGGACGGTCCTACGAGCAGTACTTC.

The chain uses TRBV11-2 and TRBJ1-1; D remains unclear. The CDR3 totals 14 residues. The V end was cut by 8 bases, the J end by 0 bases, with 13 bases between. The germline gives CDR1 SGHAT, CDR2 FQNNGV. The CDR3 bases are TGTGCCAGCGGCCGGAGGGTGGTGAACACTGAAGCTTTCTTT. Protein: CASGRRVVNTEAFF.

The chain is built from TRBV5-6 and TRBJ2-7; 11 nucleotides line up with TRBD1. The CDR3 contains 18 residues. With 0 bases clipped from V and 6 bases from J, the junction kept 14 bases outside the gene matches. The V gene's germline CDR1 is SGHDT and CDR2 YYEEEE. CDR3 sequence reads: CASSLAGSGGTGGTEQYF. The CDR3 DNA follows: TGTGCCAGCAGCTTGGCTGGTTCTGGTGGGACAGGGGGGACCGAGCAGTACTTC.

This chain connects TRBV6-5 to TRBJ1-3, with D hard to call. V was shortened by 0 bases and J by 4 bases, with 13 bases between the two germline ends. CDR1 is MNHEY, CDR2 SVGAGI, per germline. The CDR3 runs 16 residues. CDR3 nucleotide sequence: TGTGCCAGCAGTTACTCACCGTGGGGATCAGGAAACACCATATATTTT. As protein: CASSYSPWGSGNTIYF.

This clone was recorded a few times. This same CDR3 is encoded by further DNA sequences in the sample. The V gene is TRBV5-4, the J gene TRBJ1-4, with 9 bases aligning to TRBD1. CDR1 SGHNT and CDR2 YYREEE come from the germline V gene (reference sequence). The CDR3 sequence is 14 residues long. V lost 4 bases and J lost 5; bases outside the gene matches: 3. The DNA of the CDR3 is TGTGCCAGCAGCGACAGGGGGGCGAATGAAAAACTGTTTTTT. Translating it yields CASSDRGANEKLFF.

This chain joins TRBV7-9 and TRBJ1-4; no clear D. The CDR3 totals 14 residues. Germline V CDR1 and CDR2: SEHNR, FQNEAQ (reference sequence). Trimming left V 3 bases short and J 4 bases short, with 9 bases between. The CDR3 DNA reads as TGTGCCAGCAGCTTTTTCCGCGATAATGAAAAACTGTTTTTT. It is translated as CASSFFRDNEKLFF.